The rows below give T cell receptor beta chains drawn from one sample of a study of CD8 T cells in ankylosing spondylitis. TCRdb reprocessed the 5' RACE reads via MiXCR and lists one record per CDR3 protein. The data contain 200,000 to 250,000 distinct CDR3 sequences, about a sixth of them singletons. Sequenced input: blood, either unsorted or a sorted T cell fraction (not recorded which). These receptors all come from a male donor with ankylosing spondylitis. The CDR3 runs from the conserved cysteine through the conserved F or W. D genes are given only for firm matches. Clone size is shown for a subset of rows, as once, few, many or a class of expanded clone.

TRBJ2-3 NA TRBV7-8 NA TGTGCCAGCAGCCCAAGGGGGGAGTTTGTCACAGATACGCAGTATTTT CASSPRGEFVTDTQYF
TRBJ2-5 NA TRBV4-3 few TGCGCCAGCAGCCAAGAATGGTCAAGGGTCCAAGAGACCCAGTACTTC CASSQEWSRVQETQYF
TRBJ2-1 NA TRBV30 NA TGTGCCTGGAGTTACTACGGGGCCTACAATGAGCAGTTCTTC CAWSYYGAYNEQFF
TRBJ1-1 NA TRBV4-3 few TGCGCCAGCAGCCAAGAAGGGGGTGGGGACACTGAAGCTTTCTTT CASSQEGGGDTEAFF
TRBJ2-1 NA TRBV12-3/TRBV12-4 NA TGTGCCAGCAGTTTAGATCTGGTTGAGCAGTTCTTC CASSLDLVEQFF
TRBJ2-7 NA TRBV7-8 NA TGTGCCAGCCGTGGCAGGGGTGACTACGAGCAGTACTTC CASRGRGDYEQYF
TRBJ2-1 TRBD2 TRBV4-1 NA TGCGCCAGCAGCCAAGATTCGTCTAGCGGGGCCTACAATGAGCAGTTCTTC CASSQDSSSGAYNEQFF
TRBJ1-1 NA TRBV13 few TGTGCCAGCAGCATGGGTCTTAACACTGAAGCTTTCTTT CASSMGLNTEAFF
TRBJ2-7 NA TRBV12-3/TRBV12-4 few TGTGCCAGCAGTTCCGGGACACCCCTCGAGCAGTACTTC CASSSGTPLEQYF
TRBJ2-3 NA TRBV29-1 NA TGCAGCGTTGAAGCGGTAGCTATGGGTACGCAGTATTTT CSVEAVAMGTQYF
TRBJ1-1 NA TRBV12-3/TRBV12-4 few TGTGCCAGCAGTTTCAATAACGTGGGGAGCGGGACTGAAGCTTTCTTT CASSFNNVGSGTEAFF
TRBJ1-1 NA TRBV7-9 few TGTGCCAGCAGCTTCTCCTACGGACAGATGGTCACTGAAGCTTTCTTT CASSFSYGQMVTEAFF
TRBJ2-3 NA TRBV7-9 NA TGTGCCAGCACCCGGGGCCCGGAGTCGACAGATACGCAGTATTTT CASTRGPESTDTQYF
TRBJ2-1 NA TRBV25-1 NA TGTGCCAGCAGTGTTGGGGCAAATCCCAATGAGCAGTTCTTC CASSVGANPNEQFF
TRBJ2-3 TRBD2 TRBV4-2 few TGTGCCAGCAGCCAAGAGGCGGGGGGGCTTATAAAAGATACGCAGTATTTT CASSQEAGGLIKDTQYF
TRBJ2-7 TRBD1 TRBV3-1 few TGTGCCAGCAGCCAGACAGGGGAAGGCTACGAGCAGTACTTC CASSQTGEGYEQYF
TRBJ2-7 NA TRBV14 NA TGTGCCAGCAGCCAAGTGTTTACAGGGAGCTCCTACGAGCAGTACTTC CASSQVFTGSSYEQYF
TRBJ1-1 NA TRBV20-1 NA TGCAGTGCCACAGATAACACTGAAGCTTTCTTT CSATDNTEAFF
TRBJ2-2 TRBD1 TRBV4-1 NA TGCGCCAGCACATCGACAGGGGTGTCCACCGGGGAGCTGTTTTTT CASTSTGVSTGELFF
TRBJ2-7 TRBD2 TRBV20-1 NA TGCAGTGCTAGTGTCAGGGCTAGCGGGGGTCCAATCGGGGCCGAGCAGTACTTC CSASVRASGGPIGAEQYF
TRBJ1-2 NA TRBV12-3/TRBV12-4 NA TGTGCCAGCAGCTACGGCCTCCTGGCGGACGGCTACACCTTC CASSYGLLADGYTF
TRBJ1-4 NA TRBV25-1 NA TGTGCCAACCCAGGGACAACTAATGAAAAACTGTTTTTT CANPGTTNEKLFF
TRBJ2-7 NA TRBV6-1 few TGTGCCAGCGGAGGGAGAGAACGCTCCTACGAGCAGTACTTC CASGGRERSYEQYF
TRBJ2-3 NA TRBV6-4 NA TGTGCCAGCAGTTCTTATCCAGGGGATTCGTGGGATACGCAGTATTTT CASSSYPGDSWDTQYF
TRBJ2-7 NA TRBV7-9 NA TGTGCCAGCAGCCCTCTTTTACCTAGCGCAACCTACGAGCAGTACTTC CASSPLLPSATYEQYF